Following are 9 T cell receptor beta chains from one sample sequenced in a study of neoadjuvant anti-PD-1 for oral cavity cancer. Using immunoSEQ multiplex PCR, the repertoire was profiled, and TCRdb retains in-frame clones only, with some absent. The data contain 15,000 or so clones, approximately 67% of them singletons. This material consisted of PBMCs, taken before nivolumab (anti-PD-1) treatment. Receptors originate from a person aged 35-79 years with oral cavity squamous cell carcinoma.

The table lists this clone with a few counts. The rearrangement uses TRBV2 and TRBJ2-1; 11 bases line up with TRBD1. V lost 4 bases to trimming and J lost 5 bases; unmatched junction nucleotides: 4. The V gene's germline CDR1 is SNHLY and CDR2 FYNNEI. The CDR3 loop spans 15 amino acids. The CDR3 region is CASSGGQGENNEQFF. The DNA of the CDR3 is TGTGCCAGCAGTGGGGGACAGGGGGAAAACAATGAGCAGTTCTTC.

This chain links TRBV10-3 with TRBJ2-1, with D possibly matching TRBD2 (5 bases). Trimming pared 6 bases from V and 5 bases from J, leaving 11 bases between. Germline V gene sequence: CDR1 ENHRY, CDR2 SYGVKD. This CDR3 has 13 amino acids. CDR3 bases: TGTGCCATCAGGACCGGGGTTGACAATGAGCAGTTCTTC. This sequence encodes CAIRTGVDNEQFF.

The chain carries TRBV30 and TRBJ2-1; 9 positions match TRBD1. V lost 4 bases and J lost 9; bases outside the gene matches: 16. Germline V gene sequence: CDR1 GTSNPN, CDR2 SVGIG (reference sequence). The CDR3 spans 16 residues. The CDR3 is CAWTEIRGTGTGEQFF. In DNA form, the CDR3 reads TGTGCCTGGACCGAAATCCGAGGGACAGGGACCGGTGAGCAGTTCTTC.

V gene TRBV28 combines with J gene TRBJ1-5; D ambiguous. The CDR3 is 13 amino acids. Trimming stripped 3 bases from V and 1 base from J, with 4 bases between. Germline V gene lookup returns CDR1 MDHEN and CDR2 SYDVKM. As DNA, the CDR3 is TGTGCCAGCAGTTTTCAAAGCAATCAGCCCCAGCATTTT. Residues: CASSFQSNQPQHF.

This clone qualifies as medium-sized (0.01 to 0.1%). CDR3 loop: CASNPIGNYEQFF. The CDR3 DNA follows: TGTGCCAGCAACCCGATAGGGAATTATGAGCAGTTCTTC. This chain connects TRBV27 to TRBJ2-1; the D is unclear. Germline CDR1 and CDR2: MNHEY and SMNVEV (reference sequence). The CDR3 contains 13 residues. Trimming removed 7 bases from V and 8 bases from J, with 15 bases in between.

The chain carries TRBV6-5 and TRBJ1-4; 10 bases agree with TRBD1. The CDR3 length is 13 residues. Germline lookup yields CDR1 MNHEY and CDR2 SVGAGI. Losses at the gene ends were 6 bases for V and 7 bases for J; bases not matched to a gene: 2. The DNA of the CDR3 is TGTGCCAGCAGGAGGACAGGGGGTGAAAAACTGTTTTTT. Encoded protein: CASRRTGGEKLFF.

The gene calls are TRBV29-1 and TRBJ2-1, with 7 nucleotides matching TRBD2. CDR3 length equals 13 residues. The junction had 5 bases not matched to a gene; V was cut back by 7 bases and J by 2 bases. Germline V CDR1 and CDR2: SQVTM, ANQGSEA. Here the CDR3 DNA reads TGCAGCGGGGAACTAGCGACCTACAATGAGCAGTTCTTC. This gives the protein CSGELATYNEQFF.

The V gene is TRBV5-1, the J gene TRBJ2-5; 7 bases match TRBD2. Per germline, CDR1 SGHRS and CDR2 YFSETQ. This CDR3 has 16 amino acids. J lost 0 bases, V lost 4 bases, and 9 bases had no gene match. CDR3 DNA sequence: TGCGCCAGCAGCCTCCGAGGACTAGGGTACCAAGAGACCCAGTACTTC. Translated: CASSLRGLGYQETQYF.

The chain recombines TRBV5-1 with TRBJ2-3; TRBD2 matches 9 bases. Germline CDR1 is SGHRS and CDR2 is YFSETQ. V dropped 5 bases and J dropped 2; count of bases not matched to a gene: 15. The CDR3 sequence is 18 residues long. CDR3 region: CASRDRAGGPGVTDTQYF. In nucleotides, the CDR3 is TGCGCCAGCAGGGATCGAGCGGGAGGCCCCGGGGTCACAGATACGCAGTATTTT.